These 9 T cell receptor beta chains came from one sample sequenced in a study of cytomegalovirus exposure and HLA in healthy donors. With 60 Vbeta and 13 Jbeta primers, the PCR was carried out. Generated by immunoSEQ multiplex PCR, the TCRdb table keeps only in-frame clones and is missing some. Of over 200,000 clones in the sample, 85% are singletons; the top ten hold 1.3%. Sequencing was done on a sample of PBMCs. The receptors derive from a human donor in good health.

The chain combines TRBV7-9 with TRBJ2-5; D not certain. With 4 bases removed from V and 5 bases from J, the gap between germline ends came to 14 bases. The length of the CDR3 is 14 residues. Looked up from germline, CDR1 is SEHNR and CDR2 is FQNEAQ (reference sequence). CDR3 loop: CASSSRRNPETQYF. In DNA form, the CDR3 reads TGTGCCAGCAGCTCTAGACGAAATCCGGAGACCCAGTACTTC.

The V and J genes are TRBV19 and TRBJ2-4, with 13 bases matching TRBD2. The trim removed 7 bases at V and 2 bases at J, leaving 11 bases unmatched. CDR3 length: 18 amino acids. Germline CDR1 LNHDA, CDR2 SQIVND (reference sequence). The CDR3: CASTRRGTSGTSKNIQYF. For the CDR3, the DNA is TGTGCCAGTACCCGGAGGGGGACTAGCGGGACCTCCAAAAACATTCAGTACTTC.

The chain has TRBV10-3 and TRBJ2-7, with 13 positions matching TRBD2. In germline, CDR1 is ENHRY, CDR2 SYGVKD. Trimming at V came to 6 bases and at J to 9 bases, leaving 8 bases not matched to a gene. CDR3 size: 14 residues. CDR3: CAIRDSTSGRTQYF. The CDR3 bases are TGTGCCATCAGGGACTCGACTAGCGGGAGGACGCAGTACTTC.

The V gene is TRBV4-3, the J gene TRBJ2-7, with 12 bases lining up with TRBD1. Germline values: CDR1 LGHNA, CDR2 YSLEER. The length of the CDR3 is 16 residues. Germline trimming cut 0 bases from V and 6 bases from J; bases unmatched to any gene: 6. The chain's CDR3 is CASSQDTGQGAREQYF. The CDR3 DNA follows: TGCGCCAGCAGCCAAGACACGGGACAGGGGGCCCGCGAGCAGTACTTC.

The chain is built from TRBV5-1 and TRBJ1-1; D is possibly TRBD1 (5 bases). Germline V lookup: CDR1 SGHRS, CDR2 YFSETQ. V lost 5 bases and J lost 4, with 21 bases in between. This CDR3 has 16 residues. Here the CDR3 DNA reads TGCGCCAGCAGGCCTATGTCGGGCAGGGAGGTCACTGAAGCTTTCTTT. It encodes CASRPMSGREVTEAFF.

The chain recombines TRBV29-1 with TRBJ2-7; 9 bases align to TRBD1. With V trimmed by 5 bases and J by 4 bases, 6 bases remained unmatched. There are 13 residues in the CDR3. From germline, CDR1 is SQVTM and CDR2 ANQGSEA. The CDR3 coding sequence is TGCAGCGTTAGCCGGGACAGGGCTTACGAGCAGTACTTC. This translates into CSVSRDRAYEQYF.

CDR3: CAISELGGDEQYF. CDR3 coding DNA: TGTGCCATCAGTGAGCTGGGGGGGGACGAGCAGTACTTC. The gene calls are TRBV10-3 and TRBJ2-7; 7 bases map to TRBD2. This CDR3 is built from 13 residues. Germline CDR1 and CDR2: ENHRY and SYGVKD. The J segment lost 5 bases and the V segment lost 2 bases, leaving 3 bases of the junction unmatched.

CDR3 DNA: TGTGCCAGCAGTTCACCAACCGTGACATTTAGTCTCGAAAAACTGTTTTTT. Translation: CASSSPTVTFSLEKLFF. The chain is built from TRBV28 and TRBJ1-4; no clear D gene. The germline CDR1 and CDR2 sequences are MDHEN and SYDVKM. The CDR3 has 17 amino acids. The V end was cut by 4 bases, the J end by 8 bases, with 23 bases between.

A word on this clone: A junction boundary mismatches the germline segment, possibly from a read error. The CDR3 spells CSSRPGDGSREQFF. CDR3 DNA sequence: TGTTCCAGCAGACCCGGAGACGGGAGCCGAGAGCAGTTCTTC. The chain joins TRBV7-9 to TRBJ2-1, with D perhaps matching TRBD2 (6 bases). Germline assignment: CDR1 SEHNR and CDR2 FQNEAQ (reference sequence). The CDR3 is made up of 14 amino acids.